A single sample gave rise to the 7 T cell receptor beta chains below, sequenced in a study of regulatory T cells in long-lasting Graves disease. Time point meaning: persistent/refractory GD, antithyroid drugs over 5 years with positive TRAb. Construction of the TCR library relied on RNA isolated from PBMCs. According to the study, TCR beta libraries were built with iRepertoire HTBI primers and CDR3-region Arm-PCR. From the multiplex PCR reads, TCRdb called clonotypes with MiXCR, one entry per CDR3 protein. The repertoire holds 350,000 to 500,000 distinct CDR3 sequences, with around 20% as singletons. The specimen comprised peripheral blood mononuclear cells (PBMCs), sampled when the disease was refractory, from a patient treated with antithyroid drugs. The receptors stem from a female donor with Graves disease.

This clonotype was found once. V and J are TRBV6-2 or TRBV6-3 and TRBJ2-1; 7 bases line up with TRBD2. Germline CDR1 reads MNHEY; CDR2 reads SVGEGT. The CDR3 runs to 15 residues. The V and J ends lost 5 bases and 4 bases, in that order; junction bases with no gene match: 8. This CDR3 reads CASSPTPGGYNEQFF. DNA of the CDR3: TGTGCCAGCAGTCCTACGCCCGGGGGGTACAATGAGCAGTTCTTC.

The chain is built from TRBV7-2 and TRBJ2-4, with D possibly being TRBD1 (5 bases). CDR1 and CDR2 (germline): SGHTA, FQGNSA. The V and J ends lost 5 bases and 0 bases respectively, with 14 bases between them. The CDR3 extends over 16 amino acids. In DNA form, the CDR3 reads TGTGCCAGCAGCCAAGAAGGGGCAGGAGCCAAAAACATTCAGTACTTC. Protein product: CASSQEGAGAKNIQYF. Full variable domain (outside the CDR3, taken from reference TRBV7-2 and TRBJ2-4): GAGVSQSPSNKVTEKGKDVELRCDPISGHTALYWYRQSLGQGLEFLIYFQGNSAPDKSGLPSDRFSAERTGGSVSTLTIQRTQQEDSAVYLCASSQEGAGAKNIQYFGAGTRLSVL.

As regards this clonotype: The likely explanation is a read error, given a far larger clone one base away. The genes are TRBV2 and TRBJ2-5, with unresolved D. Germline CDR1 and CDR2: SNHLY and FYNNEI. Trimming removed 7 bases from V and 13 bases from J, with 25 bases in between. The CDR3 contains 14 residues. The CDR3 protein is CASTATRRENIRYF. In nucleotides, the CDR3 is TGTGCCAGCACCGCTACCAGACGAGAAAACATTCGGTACTTC.

This clonotype was recorded many times. The chain links TRBV12-3 or TRBV12-4 to TRBJ2-7, with TRBD1 matching 8 bases. The ends lost 8 bases at V and 7 bases at J; junction bases unmatched: 10. The CDR3 has 13 amino acids. This CDR3 reads CASDRGNGREQYF. In DNA form, the CDR3 reads TGTGCCAGCGACAGGGGCAACGGGCGGGAGCAGTACTTC.

Comments on this clonotype: Since a much larger clone is just one base distant, this may be a read error. V gene TRBV11-2 combines with J gene TRBJ2-1; D is unclear. V was pared by 4 bases and J by 13 bases, with 11 bases between. Germline V lookup: CDR1 SGHAT, CDR2 FQNNGV. The CDR3 consists of 11 residues. DNA for the CDR3: TGTGCCAGCAGCTCCATGGAGACCCAGTTCTTC. This sequence encodes CASSSMETQFF.

This clonotype showed up many times. This chain uses TRBV9 with TRBJ2-5, with D tentatively TRBD1 or TRBD2 (5 bases each). From germline, CDR1 is SGDLS and CDR2 YYNGEE. This CDR3 is 14 amino acids long. V was trimmed by 5 bases and J by 1 base, leaving 12 bases between them. The CDR3 DNA is TGTGCCAGCAGTGTCGGGACGGCCCAAGAGACCCAGTACTTC. As protein: CASSVGTAQETQYF.

V and J are TRBV6-2 or TRBV6-3 and TRBJ2-5; D is unclear. The V gene lost 7 bases and the J gene lost 1 base, with 10 bases spanning the gap. The CDR3 has 13 amino acids. Germline lookup yields CDR1 MNHEY and CDR2 SVGEGT. The CDR3 reads CASTQTPQETQYF. The CDR3 DNA follows: TGTGCCAGCACCCAGACACCCCAAGAGACCCAGTACTTC.